This T cell receptor beta chain was recorded in a study of blood T cells in healthy people across ages. V dropped 0 bases and J dropped 5 bases, with 17 bases sitting between them. Germline V CDR1 and CDR2: SGHKS, YYEKEE (reference sequence). The CDR3 is 16 residues long. A second PCR, run for about 6 to 11 cycles, used a sample-barcoded 5' primer plus a J-beta primer mix. MiXCR, applied by TCRdb to the 5' RACE reads, yields one record per CDR3 protein. The table shows some 1.7 million distinct CDR3 sequences, with 28% occurring only once. This receptor was obtained from a woman in her thirties in good health. V is TRBV5-5 and J is TRBJ2-5, with D uncertain. Sequencing was performed on blood. The CDR3 coding sequence is TGTGCCAGCAGCTTGGGGTGGGATGGAGCATTCGAGACCCAGTACTTC. Translation: CASSLGWDGAFETQYF.